This record covers a single TCR beta chain. This sample is drawn from a study of T cell responses to AZD1222 COVID-19 vaccine. Generated by immunoSEQ multiplex PCR, the TCRdb table keeps only in-frame clones and is missing some. The sample lists about 110,000 clones, 85% to 90% occurring once. The CDR3 loop spans 16 amino acids. Looked up from germline, CDR1 is LNHDA and CDR2 is SQIVND (reference sequence). Germline trimming cut 9 bases from V and 3 bases from J; bases unmatched to any gene: 13. The V call is TRBV19, the J call TRBJ1-5; 8 bases align to TRBD1. The sequencing used peripheral blood, collected 28 days after the second AZD1222 dose. This receptor was obtained from an adult who received the AZD1222 COVID-19 vaccine. As DNA, the CDR3 is TGTGCCAGCCACCGGAACCACAGGGGGAACAATCAGCCCCAGCATTTT. Translated: CASHRNHRGNNQPQHF.